The entry that follows covers one TCR beta chain sequence. The antigen this receptor binds is unknown. Per-base qualities were not stored, and no clone one base away is much larger. As encoded in the germline V gene, CDR1 is SQVTM while CDR2 is ANQGSEA. From its cysteine to its phenylalanine, the CDR3 spans 14 amino acids. Only CDR3 DNA remains: 42 bases, in frame from the first base. V gives up 0 bases and J gives up 0 bases, and the segment between their germline ends measures 9 bases. Genomic DNA was extracted from sorted cells for sequencing of the TCRbeta CDR3 region. The immunoSEQ Assay was used for sequencing of TCRbeta CDR3 regions. In TCRdb, the immuneACCESS table is reduced to in-frame sequences with V and J assigned. These tables do not hold every clone; where another copy was compared, an unresolved V gene accounts for under half, and the others remain unexplained. In this sample the table shows roughly 3,500 clones, more than 60% of which occur a single time. The ten top clones hold 65% to 90% of the sample.

This sample is part of a study of OX40 agonist ivuxolimab in advanced cancers. Regarding the research as a whole: Ivuxolimab was a fully human IgG2 agonistic monoclonal antibody targeting the costimulatory receptor OX40 (CD134). The point of sequencing TCRbeta in the periphery was to test whether ivuxolimab changed TCR sequence diversity and drove clonal T-cell expansion. A male proportion of 82.7% and a mean age of approximately 60 years, ranging from 23 to 79, were recorded for the dose-escalation cohort. Patients were allowed to have had prior anti-PD-1, anti-PD-L1 or anti-CTLA-4 therapy, and around 43% of the dose-escalation patients had been treated with checkpoint inhibitors. Intravenous ivuxolimab was administered to patients every 2 weeks at six dose levels: 0.01, 0.1, 0.3, 1.5, 3 and 10 mg/kg. Of the roughly 51 patients in dose escalation, about 20 had hepatocellular carcinoma, roughly 15 had melanoma, 9 had renal cell carcinoma and 9 had head and neck cancer. Partial responses occurred in three dose-escalation patients, of whom one had hepatocellular carcinoma and two had cutaneous melanoma. The paper covers the monotherapy dose-escalation part of the phase I ivuxolimab trial, which included N ≈ 50 patients.

Patients with autoimmune disease history or receiving systemic immunosuppression were excluded from the trial. Peripheral blood for TCR sequencing was collected from all dose cohorts at baseline, on cycle 4 day 1, and on cycle 7 day 1. The samples were taken from a phase I, first-in-human, multicenter, open-label dose-escalation trial of ivuxolimab. The trial enrolled adults with locally advanced or metastatic head and neck squamous cell, hepatocellular, melanoma or renal cell carcinoma. Before TCR sequencing, CD4+ T cells and CD8+ T cells from peripheral blood were sorted into separate populations. The research as a whole found: In partial responders in the 0.1-3.0 mg/kg groups, normalized peripheral clonal expansion was found to be among the lowest, especially among CD8+ T cells. After ivuxolimab, CD8+ T cells had more expanded clones than CD4+ T cells on average. The antigen specificity of the peripheral T cells that underwent clonal expansion was not determined. Clonal expansion of both CD4+ and CD8+ blood T cells was observed from baseline to week 6 at doses 0.1 to 3.0 mg/kg. Low levels of normalized T-cell clonal expansion were also seen in some nonresponding patients.

Source: CD4+ or CD8+ T cells sorted from blood, taken in a trial of the OX40 agonist ivuxolimab. The TCR was taken from an adult with an advanced solid tumor such as melanoma, head and neck, liver or kidney cancer. The rearranged chain carries TRBV29-1 and TRBJ2-7; the D gene lacks a confident call. The CDR3 protein is CSVEDAESSYEQYF. The DNA reads TGCAGCGTTGAAGATGCTGAGAGCTCCTACGAGCAGTACTTC.